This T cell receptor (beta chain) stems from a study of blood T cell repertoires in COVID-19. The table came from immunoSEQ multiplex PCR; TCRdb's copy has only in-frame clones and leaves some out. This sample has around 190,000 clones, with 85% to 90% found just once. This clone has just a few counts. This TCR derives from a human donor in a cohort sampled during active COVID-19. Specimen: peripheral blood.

The CDR3 DNA is TGTGCCAGCAGCTCCCCTCTGACAGGGTCCAATTCACCCCTCCACTTT. Residues: CASSSPLTGSNSPLHF. This chain uses TRBV7-9 with TRBJ1-6; 7 bases line up with TRBD1. J lost 7 bases, V lost 4 bases, and 10 bases had no gene match. CDR1 and CDR2 (germline): SEHNR, FQNEAQ (reference sequence). The CDR3 extends over 16 amino acids.